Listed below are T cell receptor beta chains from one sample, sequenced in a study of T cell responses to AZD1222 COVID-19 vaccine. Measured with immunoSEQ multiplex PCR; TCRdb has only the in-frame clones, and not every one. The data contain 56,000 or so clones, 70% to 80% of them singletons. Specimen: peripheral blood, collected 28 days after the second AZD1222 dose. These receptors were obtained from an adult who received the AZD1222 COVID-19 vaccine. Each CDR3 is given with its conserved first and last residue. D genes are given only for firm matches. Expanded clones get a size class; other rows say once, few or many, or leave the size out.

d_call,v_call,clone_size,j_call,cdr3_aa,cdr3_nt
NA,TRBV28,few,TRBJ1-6,CATHSIYNSPLHF,TGTGCCACGCACAGCATCTATAATTCACCCCTCCACTTT
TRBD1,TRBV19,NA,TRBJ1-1,CASRTRTGTNTEAFF,TGTGCCAGTAGGACCCGGACAGGGACGAACACTGAAGCTTTCTTT
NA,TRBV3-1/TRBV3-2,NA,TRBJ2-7,CASSQDEGLLYEQYF,TGTGCCAGCAGCCAAGATGAGGGGCTCCTATACGAGCAGTACTTC
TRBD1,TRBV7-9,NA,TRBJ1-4,CASSKGQLNEKLFF,TGTGCCAGCAGCAAGGGACAGTTAAACGAAAAACTGTTTTTT
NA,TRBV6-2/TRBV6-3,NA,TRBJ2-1,CASSYSINYNEQFF,TGTGCCAGCAGTTACTCCATCAACTACAATGAGCAGTTCTTC
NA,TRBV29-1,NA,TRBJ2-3,CSHIRGLEGTDTQYF,TGCAGCCACATTCGGGGGTTGGAGGGCACAGATACGCAGTATTTT
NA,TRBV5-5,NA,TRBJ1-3,CASSLPPTRSGNTIYF,TGTGCCAGCAGCTTGCCCCCCACACGGTCTGGAAACACCATATATTTT
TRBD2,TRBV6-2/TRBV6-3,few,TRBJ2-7,CASSYTLAGVEQYF,TGTGCCAGCAGTTATACACTAGCGGGAGTCGAGCAGTACTTC
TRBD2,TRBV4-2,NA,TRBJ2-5,CASSQRLAGNQETQYF,TGTGCCAGCAGCCAACGACTAGCGGGGAACCAAGAGACCCAGTACTTC
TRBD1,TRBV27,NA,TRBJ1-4,CASWDRGEKLFF,TGTGCCAGCTGGGACAGGGGTGAAAAACTGTTTTTT
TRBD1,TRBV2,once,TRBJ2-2,CASSESRGQYTGELFF,TGTGCCAGCAGTGAATCAAGGGGACAGTACACCGGGGAGCTGTTTTTT
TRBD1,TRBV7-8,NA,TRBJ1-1,CASSSGQGRTEAFF,TGTGCCAGCAGCTCCGGACAGGGTCGAACTGAAGCTTTCTTT
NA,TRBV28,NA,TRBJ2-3,CASTGGVTSTDTQYF,TGTGCCAGCACGGGCGGGGTAACTAGCACAGATACGCAGTATTTT
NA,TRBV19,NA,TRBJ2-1,CASSIGGESYNEQFF,TGTGCCAGTAGTATAGGGGGCGAATCCTACAATGAGCAGTTCTTC
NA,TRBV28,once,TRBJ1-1,CASSLTGARTRRDTEAFF,TGTGCCAGCAGTTTAACCGGCGCGAGGACCCGAAGGGACACTGAAGCTTTCTTT
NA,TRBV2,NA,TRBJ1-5,CASSSQGNNQPQHF,TGTGCCAGCAGTTCACAGGGAAACAATCAGCCCCAGCATTTT
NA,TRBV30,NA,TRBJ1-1,CAWSKSMNTEAFF,TGTGCCTGGAGCAAGAGCATGAACACTGAAGCTTTCTTT
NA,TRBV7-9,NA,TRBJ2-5,CASSLAGGQETQYF,TGTGCCAGCAGCTTAGCCGGGGGCCAAGAGACCCAGTACTTC
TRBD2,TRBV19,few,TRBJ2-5,CASSGRGGPQETQYF,TGTGCCAGTAGTGGCCGGGGGGGGCCTCAAGAGACCCAGTACTTC
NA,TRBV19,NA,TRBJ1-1,CASSTRAQGSTEAFF,TGTGCCAGTAGTACCCGAGCACAGGGTAGCACTGAAGCTTTCTTT
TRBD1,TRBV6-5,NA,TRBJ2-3,CASNKRDREDTQYF,TGTGCCAGCAATAAACGGGACAGGGAAGATACGCAGTATTTT
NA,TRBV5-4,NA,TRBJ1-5,CASSLRGSNQPQHF,TGTGCCAGCAGCTTGCGAGGCTCCAATCAGCCCCAGCATTTT
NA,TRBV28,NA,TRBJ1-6,CASSLGFRYRYNSPLHF,TGTGCCAGCAGTTTGGGTTTTAGGTACCGTTATAATTCACCCCTCCACTTT
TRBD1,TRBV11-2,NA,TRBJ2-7,CASSLHPGTGVYEQYF,TGTGCCAGCAGCTTGCACCCGGGGACAGGGGTCTACGAGCAGTACTTC
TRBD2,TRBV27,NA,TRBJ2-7,CASRLTSGSTYEQYF,TGTGCCAGCAGATTAACTAGCGGGAGTACCTACGAGCAGTACTTC
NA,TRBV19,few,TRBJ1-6,CASSIGYNSPLHF,TGTGCCAGTAGTATAGGGTATAATTCACCCCTCCACTTT
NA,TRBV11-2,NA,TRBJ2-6,CASSLLQRAGANVLTF,TGTGCCAGCAGCTTACTCCAGCGTGCGGGGGCCAACGTCCTGACTTTC
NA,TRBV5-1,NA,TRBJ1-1,CASSLDAGVTEAFF,TGCGCCAGCAGCTTGGACGCAGGGGTCACTGAAGCTTTCTTT
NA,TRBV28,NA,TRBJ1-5,CASIRQGNQPQHF,TGTGCCAGCATCAGGCAGGGAAATCAGCCCCAGCATTTT